These T cell receptor beta chains were read from a single sample in a study of cytomegalovirus exposure and HLA in healthy donors. Here immunoSEQ multiplex PCR was the method, and the copy in TCRdb shows in-frame clones only, minus some. Its clone listing holds around 130,000 clones. The material sequenced was PBMCs. Receptors were obtained from a woman between 55 and 75 years old in good health and CMV-seronegative. Each CDR3 is given with its conserved first and last residue. D genes are given only for firm matches.

d_call,j_call,v_call,cdr3_length,cdr3_nt,cdr3_aa
.,TRBJ1-2,TRBV30,11,TGTGCCTGGAGTGTACAGTTTGGCTACACCTTC,CAWSVQFGYTF
.,TRBJ2-5,TRBV2,16,TGTGCCAGCACCTTACGGGCCGGGAGCCACCAAGAGACCCAGTACTTC,CASTLRAGSHQETQYF
TRBD1,TRBJ1-3,TRBV10-3,15,TGTGCCATCAGCCTCCGGGACAGCTCTGGAAACACCATATATTTT,CAISLRDSSGNTIYF
.,TRBJ1-1,TRBV5-1,13,TGCGCCAGCAGCTTGGTAGGCAGCGCTGAAGCTTTCTTT,CASSLVGSAEAFF
TRBD1,TRBJ1-4,TRBV4-2,15,TGTGCCAGCAGCCAACTAAGGACAGGGACTGAAAAACTGTTTTTT,CASSQLRTGTEKLFF
.,TRBJ1-4,TRBV10-2,15,TGCGCCAGCAGTGAGTCGATCAGAACAAAAGAAAAACTGTTTTTT,CASSESIRTKEKLFF
.,TRBJ2-1,TRBV5-1,14,TGCGCCAGCAGCTTGGCCGTGGGACTGGGTGAGCAGTTCTTC,CASSLAVGLGEQFF
TRBD1,TRBJ2-1,TRBV28,14,TGTGCCAGCAGGTCCGGGACAGGGTACAATGAGCAGTTCTTC,CASRSGTGYNEQFF
.,TRBJ1-4,TRBV7-9,13,TGTGCCAGCAGCTTAGCCCTTAATGAAAAACTGTTTTTT,CASSLALNEKLFF
.,TRBJ1-5,TRBV5-6,14,TGTGCCAGCAGCACCGGGACTGCGAATCAGCCCCAGCATTTT,CASSTGTANQPQHF
TRBD1,TRBJ2-5,TRBV9,15,TGTGCCAGCAGCGTAAGGATGGGACAGCAAGAGACCCAGTACTTC,CASSVRMGQQETQYF
.,TRBJ1-1,TRBV2,13,TGTGCCAGCAGGGTGGGCAGGGACACTGAAGCTTTCTTT,CASRVGRDTEAFF
.,TRBJ1-1,TRBV5-1,16,TGCGCCAGCAGCCGGGGGCACTCCTGGGGGGGGACTGAAGCTTTCTTT,CASSRGHSWGGTEAFF
.,TRBJ1-1,TRBV2,12,TGTGCCAGCAGTGAGTACTACACTGAAGCTTTCTTT,CASSEYYTEAFF
.,TRBJ2-7,TRBV27,17,TGTGCCAGCAGTCCCCGGAGACCCGACGGAGTTAACTACGAGCAGTACTTC,CASSPRRPDGVNYEQYF
TRBD1,TRBJ1-3,TRBV18,16,TGTGCCAGCTCACCCGTCGAGGGGGCGTATGGAAACACCATATATTTT,CASSPVEGAYGNTIYF
.,TRBJ1-4,TRBV27,15,TGTGCCAGCAGTTGGGGATCAGGGATCAATGAAAAACTGTTTTTT,CASSWGSGINEKLFF
.,TRBJ1-5,TRBV29-1,13,TGCAGCGTTGGGGGAGATGGCAATCAGCCCCAGCATTTT,CSVGGDGNQPQHF
TRBD1,TRBJ1-2,TRBV14,13,TGTGCCAGCGGACGGGGGACAGACTATGGCTACACCTTC,CASGRGTDYGYTF
TRBD2,TRBJ2-1,TRBV4-2,17,TGTGCCAGCAGCCAAGAGACCACTAGCGGGAGTAAGAATGAGCAGTTCTTC,CASSQETTSGSKNEQFF
.,TRBJ1-3,TRBV19,15,TGTGCCAGTAGTCTGAGCCTACCTTCTGGAAACACCATATATTTT,CASSLSLPSGNTIYF
.,TRBJ1-2,TRBV7-9,17,TGTGCCAGCACATCTCCGGGGTCGTCTGCTACGGGGGATGGCTACACCTTC,CASTSPGSSATGDGYTF
.,TRBJ1-5,TRBV7-2,15,TGTGCCAGCAGCTTTCAGGCAGGGGGCAATCAGCCCCAGCATTTT,CASSFQAGGNQPQHF
.,TRBJ2-5,TRBV11-2,15,TGTGCCAGCAGCTTAAGTTTTTCAGCTAGAGAGACCCAGTACTTC,CASSLSFSARETQYF
.,TRBJ2-1,TRBV19,14,TGTGCCAGTAGTATTCGGTTAGAGGCCCGAGAGCAGTTCTTC,CASSIRLEAREQFF
.,TRBJ1-3,TRBV28,16,TGTGCCAGCAGTTTTTTACAGGGAAACAGAGGAAACACCATATATTTT,CASSFLQGNRGNTIYF
TRBD1,TRBJ1-4,TRBV7-9,13,TGTGCCAGCAGCAGACAGGGGTACGAAAAACTGTTTTTT,CASSRQGYEKLFF
.,TRBJ2-7,TRBV11-3,13,TGTGCCAGCAGCCCCCCGGGAAAGGTCGAGCAGTACTTC,CASSPPGKVEQYF
.,TRBJ1-1,TRBV14,15,TGTGCCAGCAGCCAAAGAGGGAGGCAGGCACATGAAGCTTTCTTT,CASSQRGRQAHEAFF